A selection of T cell receptor beta chains follows, all from one sample in a study of T cells in Graves' hyperthyroidism and ophthalmopathy. TCRdb called the multiplex PCR reads again in MiXCR, with one record for every CDR3 protein. The table lists a few hundred thousand distinct CDR3 sequences, 15% to 20% of them singletons. Sequences were obtained from blood. The source is a woman aged 40 to 50 with Graves' ophthalmopathy. The CDR3 runs from the conserved cysteine through the conserved F or W. The D gene is left open where the match is weak. The size entry is marked missing in some rows and otherwise reads once, few, many or a size class.

TRBV6-1	TRBJ2-7	TRBD2	few	TGTGCCAGTCTCGGAAGCGGGAGCTACGAGCAGTACTTC	CASLGSGSYEQYF
TRBV11-2	TRBJ2-5	TRBD2	.	TGTGCCAGCAGTAGGACTAGCGAGAGGGGGGAGACCCAGTACTTC	CASSRTSERGETQYF
TRBV28	TRBJ1-1	.	many	TGTGCCAGCAGGGGGGGGGGCGTCGGGAACACTGAAGCTTTCTTT	CASRGGGVGNTEAFF
TRBV27	TRBJ1-2	.	many	TGTGCCAGCAGTGGATTCTACTATGGCTACACCTTC	CASSGFYYGYTF
TRBV5-6	TRBJ1-1	.	many	TGTGCCAGCAGCTTGGGGGGGTGGAAAGCTTTCTTT	CASSLGGWKAFF
TRBV20-1	TRBJ1-6	.	many	TGCAGTGCTAGGCGTCAGGCCATAAGCTCCTATAATTCACCCCTCCACTTT	CSARRQAISSYNSPLHF
TRBV30	TRBJ1-2	.	many	TGTGCCTGGAGTAGGGGACCAAACTATGGCTACACCTTC	CAWSRGPNYGYTF
TRBV20-1	TRBJ1-2	.	.	TGCAGTGCTGAGCTGGGGTTGGTTGGCTACACCTTC	CSAELGLVGYTF
TRBV12-5	TRBJ2-2	.	many	TGTGCTAGTGGCCAAGGAGGCGGGGAGCTGTTTTTT	CASGQGGGELFF
TRBV6-2/TRBV6-3	TRBJ1-1	.	many	TGTGCCAGCAGTCGACAGAACTCCAACACTGAAGCTTTCTTT	CASSRQNSNTEAFF
TRBV15	TRBJ2-5	TRBD2	.	TGTGCCACCTTAGCGGGGGGGCAAGAGACCCAGTACTTC	CATLAGGQETQYF
TRBV12-3/TRBV12-4	TRBJ1-2	TRBD1	many	TGTGCCAGCAGTACCCTCGGACAGGGAGGCTATGGCTACACCTTC	CASSTLGQGGYGYTF
TRBV20-1	TRBJ2-7	TRBD1	many	TGCAGTGCGGATTATCCCGGGACAGGGGGCTACGAGCAGTACTTC	CSADYPGTGGYEQYF
TRBV28	TRBJ2-5	TRBD2	many	TGTGCCAGCAGCCCTAGCGGGAGGCGACAAGAGACCCAGTACTTC	CASSPSGRRQETQYF
TRBV12-5	TRBJ2-2	.	many	TGTGCTAGTGGTGTAACAGCGAACACCGGGGAGCTGTTTTTT	CASGVTANTGELFF
TRBV19	TRBJ2-5	.	many	TGTGCCAGTAGTATTTTCGGCCAGGGAAGAGAAGAGACCCAGTACTTC	CASSIFGQGREETQYF
TRBV6-1	TRBJ1-2	TRBD1	.	TGTGCCAGCAGTGCCCCGACAGGGGGGATCTATGGCTACACCTTC	CASSAPTGGIYGYTF
TRBV6-1	TRBJ1-5	.	many	TGTGCCAGCAGTGAACAGGGGAGCAATCAGCCCCAGCATTTT	CASSEQGSNQPQHF
TRBV10-2	TRBJ2-4	TRBD2	many	TGCGCCAGCAGTGAAAGCTTTTGGCAGGGAGGGAACATTCAGTACTTC	CASSESFWQGGNIQYF
TRBV11-2	TRBJ2-4	TRBD2	many	TGTGCCAGCAGCTTATCATCCGGCCTAGCGGGCTCCAAAAACATTCAGTACTTC	CASSLSSGLAGSKNIQYF
TRBV19	TRBJ1-1	.	many	TGTGCCAGTAGTACCATGGCGGGTCGGGGGACTGAAGCTTTCTTT	CASSTMAGRGTEAFF
TRBV19	TRBJ2-7	.	.	TGTGCCAGTAGTATAGGACAGGCCCACTCCTACGAGCAGTACTTC	CASSIGQAHSYEQYF
TRBV12-3/TRBV12-4	TRBJ1-1	.	many	TGTGCCAGCAGTTTCTCCAGGGAGAACACTGAAGCTTTCTTT	CASSFSRENTEAFF
TRBV27	TRBJ1-2	.	many	TGTGCCAGCAGCCCGGACAGCCTGGGATATGGCTACACCTTC	CASSPDSLGYGYTF
TRBV28	TRBJ1-1	.	many	TGTGCCAGCAGTTTTCCAGGGGCGGGGAACACTGAAGCTTTCTTT	CASSFPGAGNTEAFF
TRBV7-3	TRBJ2-4	.	many	TGTGCCAGCAGCTTAACTCGCGGGGCCAAAAACATTCAGTACTTC	CASSLTRGAKNIQYF
TRBV6-1	TRBJ1-5	TRBD1	many	TGTGCCAGCAGTGGGGACAGGGTAAATCAGCCCCAGCATTTT	CASSGDRVNQPQHF